This is a list of T cell receptor beta chains from one sample in a study of T-cell reconstitution after alpha-beta-depleted transplantation in children. TCRdb reprocessed the PCR reads via MiXCR and lists one record per CDR3 protein. Here the sample spans a few hundred thousand distinct CDR3 sequences, about 16% being singletons. Source: PBMCs, mostly from graft donor cells, taken 360 days after TCRalphabeta/CD19-depleted stem cell transplant. The receptors were gathered from a boy younger than two who had a stem cell transplant for Wiskott-Aldrich syndrome, so the T cells may come from the graft donor. CDR3s leave out the opening cysteine and the closing phenylalanine or tryptophan. Not all rows give a size; the values are once, few, many and, for expanded clones, a class.

ASSKIGALFANTGELF,-,TRBJ2-2,TRBV11-2
SARDKRELF,-,TRBJ2-2,TRBV20-1
ASSYGGGRLPSYTGELF,many,TRBJ2-2,TRBV6-2/TRBV6-3
ASRADRGNEQF,-,TRBJ2-1,TRBV6-2/TRBV6-3
ASSFRLAGPISEQF,-,TRBJ2-1,TRBV5-4
ASSLLTWTTTKLGSYNEQF,few,TRBJ2-1,TRBV11-1
ASSGTQFSYEQY,-,TRBJ2-7,TRBV18
ASRLVFSDTQY,-,TRBJ2-3,TRBV7-9
ASSFEQEFSPLH,-,TRBJ1-6,TRBV5-1
ATSRSDAGGFHFEQY,-,TRBJ2-7,TRBV15
ASTPGTGVPYEQY,-,TRBJ2-7,TRBV6-2/TRBV6-3
AISPQAESTDTQY,many,TRBJ2-3,TRBV10-3
ASSSRLAERTGELF,-,TRBJ2-2,TRBV27
AITEPGLAGYTGELF,-,TRBJ2-2,TRBV10-3
RARDRGVNEQF,few,TRBJ2-1,TRBV20-1
ASSPGPVTGNSN,-,TRBJ2-7,TRBV5-4
ASSLDWRRSYEQY,-,TRBJ2-7,TRBV5-5
ASSRLGLAGEETQY,-,TRBJ2-5,TRBV4-1
SVDGLNNEQF,-,TRBJ2-1,TRBV29-1
ASSFNQPRGSEQY,-,TRBJ2-7,TRBV7-9
ASSQEGLEETQY,many,TRBJ2-5,TRBV4-2
AIRGQPQETQY,-,TRBJ2-5,TRBV2
ASSQTYEQY,-,TRBJ2-7,TRBV6-2/TRBV6-3
ASSVGSGSPSYEQY,few,TRBJ2-7,TRBV9
ASSADRGHQETQY,-,TRBJ2-5,TRBV2
SATTVNEQF,few,TRBJ2-1,TRBV20-1
SARAGLALADTQY,few,TRBJ2-3,TRBV20-1
ATSSPMEGREYNEQF,-,TRBJ2-1,TRBV15
ASSSNRGQETQY,-,TRBJ2-5,TRBV10-2
SASGPLAYNEQF,few,TRBJ2-1,TRBV20-1
ATSEGSVETQY,-,TRBJ2-5,TRBV24-1
ASTQTGDSGRAEQF,-,TRBJ2-1,TRBV3-1
ASREAAYNEQF,-,TRBJ2-1,TRBV7-2
ASSQDGGLDTQY,-,TRBJ2-3,TRBV4-3
SVQGQLTDTQY,many,TRBJ2-3,TRBV29-1
SAVQGWYNEQF,few,TRBJ2-1,TRBV20-1
ASSLVPHEQF,-,TRBJ2-1,TRBV5-1
ASTGLAGGNYEQY,-,TRBJ2-7,TRBV2
ATSDPGQGETEQY,many,TRBJ2-7,TRBV24-1
ASSVSAGASPGETQY,few,TRBJ2-5,TRBV9
ASSIRGFLF,-,TRBJ2-1,TRBV19
ASSPQGRNIQY,few,TRBJ2-4,TRBV5-1
ASSLPPGVAVTYEQY,-,TRBJ2-7,TRBV7-2
ASSTASLPYEQY,-,TRBJ2-7,TRBV6-1
ASGTGELF,-,TRBJ2-2,TRBV2
ASSDWTGGWQPQH,-,TRBJ1-5,TRBV2
SVPSQGSYEQY,-,TRBJ2-7,TRBV29-1
ASKHSGPPSTDTQY,few,TRBJ2-3,TRBV4-1
ASSPPGTGEAF,-,TRBJ1-1,TRBV18